This TCR beta chain emerged from a study of cytomegalovirus exposure and HLA in healthy donors. As regards this clone: Antigen specificity is unknown.

Researchers ran the PCR with 60 Vbeta and 13 Jbeta primers. The protocol was immunoSEQ multiplex PCR, while the TCRdb copy is restricted to in-frame clones and leaves out a portion. The sample comprises under 90,000 clones, around two thirds of which are singletons, and nearly 10% rests with the top ten. Study results and caveats: For most TCR beta V segments, an earlier analysis put the productive rate at about 87% or about 30% of the time.

The V gene's germline CDR1 is MDHEN and CDR2 SYDVKM. The CDR3 consists of 17 residues. The V and J ends lost 6 bases and 1 base, in that order; junction bases with no gene match: 7. The source material was PBMCs. J is TRBJ2-6 and V is TRBV28; 9 bases are a match to TRBD2. This clonotype originated in a woman between 45 and 60 years old in good health and CMV-seropositive. The CDR3 is CASSRAGGASGANVLTF. For the CDR3, the DNA is TGTGCCAGCAGCCGGGCGGGAGGGGCATCTGGGGCCAACGTCCTGACTTTC.